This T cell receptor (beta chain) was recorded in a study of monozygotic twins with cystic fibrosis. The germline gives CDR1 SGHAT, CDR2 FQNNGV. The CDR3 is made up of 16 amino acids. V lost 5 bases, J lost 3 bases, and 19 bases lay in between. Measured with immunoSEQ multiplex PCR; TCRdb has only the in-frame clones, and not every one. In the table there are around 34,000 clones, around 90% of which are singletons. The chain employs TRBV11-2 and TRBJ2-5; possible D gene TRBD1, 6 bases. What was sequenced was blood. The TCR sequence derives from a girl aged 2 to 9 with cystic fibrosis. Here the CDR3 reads CASSLRTGTSKETQYF. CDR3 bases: TGTGCCAGCAGCCTCCGAACCGGGACATCTAAAGAGACCCAGTACTTC.